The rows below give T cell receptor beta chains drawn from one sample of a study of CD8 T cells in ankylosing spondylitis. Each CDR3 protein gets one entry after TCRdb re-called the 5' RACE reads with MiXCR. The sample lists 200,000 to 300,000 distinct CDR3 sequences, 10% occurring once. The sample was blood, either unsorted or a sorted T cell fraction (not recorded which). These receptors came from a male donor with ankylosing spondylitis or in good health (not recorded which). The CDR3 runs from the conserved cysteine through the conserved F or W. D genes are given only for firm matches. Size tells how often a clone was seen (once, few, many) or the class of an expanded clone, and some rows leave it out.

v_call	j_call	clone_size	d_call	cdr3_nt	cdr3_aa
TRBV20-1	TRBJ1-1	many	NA	TGCAGTGCTACTCCAGGGTGGATGAACACTGAAGCTTTCTTT	CSATPGWMNTEAFF
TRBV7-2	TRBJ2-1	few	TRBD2	TGTGCCAGCAGCTTACCGCCCGGGGGGGGGGAGCAGTTCTTC	CASSLPPGGGEQFF
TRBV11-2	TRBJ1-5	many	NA	TGTGCCAGCAGCTTAGACAGTCTCGGACAGCCCCAGCATTTT	CASSLDSLGQPQHF
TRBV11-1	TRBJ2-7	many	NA	TGTGCCAGCAGCGCAAAGGACTTCTTCGTAAAAGAGCAGTACTTC	CASSAKDFFVKEQYF
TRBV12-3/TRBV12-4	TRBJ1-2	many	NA	TGTGCCAGCGCCCGGAGCGGGGTCGGCATCTATGGCTACACCTTC	CASARSGVGIYGYTF
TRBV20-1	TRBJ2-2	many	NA	TGCAGTGCTAGGGACCTTACCGGGGAGCTGTTTTTT	CSARDLTGELFF
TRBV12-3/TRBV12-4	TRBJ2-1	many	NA	TGTGCCAGCAGTTTAGTGGGTCGCGATGAGCAGTTCTTC	CASSLVGRDEQFF
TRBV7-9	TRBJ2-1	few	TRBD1	TGTGCCAGCAGCTTAACAGGGGGCCTCTTAGATGAGCAGTTCTTC	CASSLTGGLLDEQFF
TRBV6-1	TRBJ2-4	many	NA	TGTGCCAGCAATACCCCAGGGGCGGGGGAAAACATTCAGTACTTC	CASNTPGAGENIQYF
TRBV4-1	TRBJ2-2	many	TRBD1	TGCGCCAGCAGCCCTGGACAGGGGAGGCCGTACACCGGGGAGCTGTTTTTT	CASSPGQGRPYTGELFF
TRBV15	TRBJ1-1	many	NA	TGTGCCACCAGCCCAGAGTGGCAAGTGAACACTGAAGCTTTCTTT	CATSPEWQVNTEAFF
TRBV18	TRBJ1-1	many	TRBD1	TGTGCCAGCTCAAGAGACAGGGGGAACACTGAAGCTTTCTTT	CASSRDRGNTEAFF
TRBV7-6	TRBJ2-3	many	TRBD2	TGTGCCAGCAGCTTATCTGGACTAGCGGAGACCTCCCCAGATACGCAGTATTTT	CASSLSGLAETSPDTQYF
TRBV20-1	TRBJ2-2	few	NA	TGCAGTGCCCTAGGGGGGGGGAGCACCGGGGAGCTGTTTTTT	CSALGGGSTGELFF
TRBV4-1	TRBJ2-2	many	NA	TGCGCCAGCAGCCAAGACCAGGGAGTCGTCTTCCGGGAGCTGTTTTTT	CASSQDQGVVFRELFF
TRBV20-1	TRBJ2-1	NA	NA	TGCAGTGCTACTCCCCCAGGGGACGGTGAGCAGTTCTTC	CSATPPGDGEQFF
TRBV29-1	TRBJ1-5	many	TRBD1	TGCAGCGTTGCTGGACAGGGCGGCCAGCCCCAGCATTTT	CSVAGQGGQPQHF